Listed here is a single T cell receptor (beta chain). The antigen is not known. V was clipped by 6 bases and J by 4 bases; unmatched bases: 6. CDR1 WNHNN and CDR2 SYGVQD come from the germline V gene (reference sequence). The CDR3 has 14 amino acids. This sample's time point: baseline pretreatment blood. Noted treatment: 15 Gy SBRT to primary tumor, nephrectomy 4 weeks later. After SBRT, blood was collected at 2 and 4 weeks, plus baseline. The data were obtained in a study of radiation and T cells in renal cell carcinoma. Study findings and constraints: In blood, top tumor clones expanded by 2 weeks, shrinking by 4.

Sequencing was performed with immunoSEQ multiplex PCR; in TCRdb, only in-frame clones are kept and a portion is missing. The table includes 150,000 or so clones, about nine tenths detected once. The J gene is TRBJ1-5, the V gene TRBV10-1; 7 bases fit TRBD1. This TCR was sampled from a woman aged 70-85 years with renal cell carcinoma. Sample: blood, taken from a patient whose treatment included radiotherapy and nephrectomy. The CDR3 coding sequence is TGCGCCAGCAGGGCCGGGACAGAGAATCAGCCCCAGCATTTT. Translation: CASRAGTENQPQHF.